A few counts support the clone carrying this TCR beta chain. The entry originates in a study of blood T cell repertoires in COVID-19. On the study more broadly: The origin of the acute and convalescent COVID-19 samples was the United States, Italy and Spain. PBMCs, B-cell-depleted T cells, or T cells were the source of the cDNA or gDNA that made up the material.

In the authors' workflow: By means of reference gene primer amplification, nucleated cell counts were estimated. The data were produced by immunoSEQ multiplex PCR, yet TCRdb's version contains in-frame clones alone and is incomplete. D and trimming come from the DNA, and the V and J calls and clone size come from that table. The repertoire has fewer than 350,000 clones, approximately 86% of them found once; the top ten carry roughly 9.1%. The clonotype was recovered from a man in his late teens or twenties with active or convalescent COVID-19. Sequencing was performed on peripheral blood.

DNA for the CDR3: TGTGCCAGCAGTTATTATCAGCCCCAGCATTTT. It translates to CASSYYQPQHF. The J gene is TRBJ1-5, the V gene TRBV25-1, with D hard to call. Looked up from germline, CDR1 is MGHDK and CDR2 is SYGVNS. This CDR3 is built from 11 residues. With 5 bases removed from V and 5 bases from J, the gap between germline ends came to 4 bases.